This is a list of T cell receptor beta chains from one sample in a study of blood T cell repertoires in COVID-19. TCRdb keeps only in-frame clones here, not all; method: immunoSEQ multiplex PCR. The profile shows approximately 300,000 clones, 90% of them singletons. The sample was peripheral blood. The receptors were sampled from a middle-aged woman with COVID-19, enrolled during active disease. Both conserved end residues are trimmed from each CDR3. Fields, in order: CDR3 length, J gene, V gene, CDR3 protein.

len: 11; j_gene: TRBJ1-2; v_gene: TRBV6-2/TRBV6-3; CDR3aa: ASSPRQGNGYT
len: 12; j_gene: TRBJ1-6; v_gene: TRBV6-2/TRBV6-3; CDR3aa: ASSYSVGGSPLH
len: 11; j_gene: TRBJ2-1; v_gene: TRBV2; CDR3aa: ASLAGGPNEQF
len: 15; j_gene: TRBJ2-2; v_gene: TRBV9; CDR3aa: ASSFYDRPGNTGELF
len: 12; j_gene: TRBJ2-3; v_gene: TRBV3-1/TRBV3-2; CDR3aa: ASSLGTSAGTQY
len: 13; j_gene: TRBJ2-1; v_gene: TRBV6-4; CDR3aa: ASSDSTSGSNEQF
len: 13; j_gene: TRBJ2-1; v_gene: TRBV14; CDR3aa: ASSQLRPQVNEQF
len: 9; j_gene: TRBJ1-2; v_gene: TRBV30; CDR3aa: AWRGGDGYT
len: 12; j_gene: TRBJ2-1; v_gene: TRBV5-6; CDR3aa: ASSLLVTYNEQF
len: 16; j_gene: TRBJ2-2; v_gene: TRBV27; CDR3aa: ASSPHTARVVRVGELF
len: 13; j_gene: TRBJ2-3; v_gene: TRBV11-3; CDR3aa: ASSQGRDFTDTQY
len: 11; j_gene: TRBJ1-1; v_gene: TRBV28; CDR3aa: ASSGTGRRVAF
len: 12; j_gene: TRBJ1-1; v_gene: TRBV29-1; CDR3aa: SAPSPPGNTEAF
len: 15; j_gene: TRBJ2-1; v_gene: TRBV27; CDR3aa: ASSFGLAGASYNEQF
len: 12; j_gene: TRBJ1-5; v_gene: TRBV18; CDR3aa: ASSLQGTHQPQH
len: 10; j_gene: TRBJ2-1; v_gene: TRBV19; CDR3aa: ASTSTGYEQF
len: 13; j_gene: TRBJ1-4; v_gene: TRBV10-3; CDR3aa: AISDRGTANEKLF
len: 13; j_gene: TRBJ1-1; v_gene: TRBV5-4; CDR3aa: ASSLGPRMDTEAF
len: 15; j_gene: TRBJ2-1; v_gene: TRBV25-1; CDR3aa: ASSPTGDRRSYHEQF
len: 11; j_gene: TRBJ2-7; v_gene: TRBV9; CDR3aa: ASRLGGVDEQY
len: 12; j_gene: TRBJ1-2; v_gene: TRBV19; CDR3aa: ASSIIVGGHGYT
len: 13; j_gene: TRBJ1-2; v_gene: TRBV7-2; CDR3aa: ASSPRVSPGGGYT
len: 13; j_gene: TRBJ2-7; v_gene: TRBV7-8; CDR3aa: ASNELAGGFYEQY
len: 12; j_gene: TRBJ1-1; v_gene: TRBV2; CDR3aa: ASNGQARNTEAF
len: 12; j_gene: TRBJ1-2; v_gene: TRBV5-1; CDR3aa: ASSSPGTGHGYT
len: 12; j_gene: TRBJ1-2; v_gene: TRBV6-1; CDR3aa: ASSDVSGLGGYT
len: 15; j_gene: TRBJ1-2; v_gene: TRBV19; CDR3aa: ASSASFGTGGAGGYT
len: 13; j_gene: TRBJ2-5; v_gene: TRBV18; CDR3aa: ASSEMTGGEETQY
len: 13; j_gene: TRBJ1-2; v_gene: TRBV6-5; CDR3aa: ASSYSTGANYGYT
len: 11; j_gene: TRBJ2-7; v_gene: TRBV3-1/TRBV3-2; CDR3aa: ASSPTGGYEQY
len: 12; j_gene: TRBJ2-3; v_gene: TRBV18; CDR3aa: ASSPLEGADTQY
len: 15; j_gene: TRBJ2-1; v_gene: TRBV19; CDR3aa: ASSIVGSGLAYNEQF
len: 11; j_gene: TRBJ2-1; v_gene: TRBV12-3/TRBV12-4; CDR3aa: ASSITGKGEQF
len: 14; j_gene: TRBJ2-7; v_gene: TRBV5-1; CDR3aa: ASSRVAGEAFHEQY
len: 10; j_gene: TRBJ1-1; v_gene: TRBV12-3/TRBV12-4; CDR3aa: ASSFEDTEAF
len: 14; j_gene: TRBJ1-5; v_gene: TRBV4-3; CDR3aa: ASSQKPSGGNQPQH
len: 16; j_gene: TRBJ1-6; v_gene: TRBV7-8; CDR3aa: ASSLLRVGTGQNSPLH
len: 12; j_gene: TRBJ1-2; v_gene: TRBV28; CDR3aa: ASSLRARGKVYT
len: 14; j_gene: TRBJ2-6; v_gene: TRBV5-4; CDR3aa: ASSSDRERGANVLT
len: 14; j_gene: TRBJ1-5; v_gene: TRBV7-9; CDR3aa: ASSLGAGQFNQPQH
len: 10; j_gene: TRBJ1-5; v_gene: TRBV12-3/TRBV12-4; CDR3aa: ASRPDSGPQH
len: 13; j_gene: TRBJ1-4; v_gene: TRBV7-9; CDR3aa: ASSLGWGTPEKLF
len: 11; j_gene: TRBJ1-4; v_gene: TRBV30; CDR3aa: AWRRSLDEKLF
len: 14; j_gene: TRBJ2-1; v_gene: TRBV24-1; CDR3aa: ATSDPKDRLHNEQF
len: 12; j_gene: TRBJ1-6; v_gene: TRBV6-5; CDR3aa: ASSSQYNNSPLH
len: 13; j_gene: TRBJ1-2; v_gene: TRBV11-2; CDR3aa: ASSLDRQPYYGYT
len: 11; j_gene: TRBJ2-1; v_gene: TRBV11-1; CDR3aa: ASSFKTDNEQF
len: 12; j_gene: TRBJ2-1; v_gene: TRBV28; CDR3aa: ASSDRLAGGEQF
len: 12; j_gene: TRBJ2-7; v_gene: TRBV10-3; CDR3aa: AISEKKGQSEQY
len: 14; j_gene: TRBJ1-1; v_gene: TRBV9; CDR3aa: ASSVGTGSEYTEAF
len: 12; j_gene: TRBJ2-7; v_gene: TRBV7-2; CDR3aa: ASSSGGGAYEQY
len: 11; j_gene: TRBJ1-1; v_gene: TRBV7-2; CDR3aa: ASSLSWNTEAF
len: 14; j_gene: TRBJ2-1; v_gene: TRBV6-1; CDR3aa: ASSEALWERYNEQF
len: 11; j_gene: TRBJ2-3; v_gene: TRBV6-5; CDR3aa: ASSKRGPDTQY
len: 12; j_gene: TRBJ2-7; v_gene: TRBV9; CDR3aa: ASSVDQGAYEQY